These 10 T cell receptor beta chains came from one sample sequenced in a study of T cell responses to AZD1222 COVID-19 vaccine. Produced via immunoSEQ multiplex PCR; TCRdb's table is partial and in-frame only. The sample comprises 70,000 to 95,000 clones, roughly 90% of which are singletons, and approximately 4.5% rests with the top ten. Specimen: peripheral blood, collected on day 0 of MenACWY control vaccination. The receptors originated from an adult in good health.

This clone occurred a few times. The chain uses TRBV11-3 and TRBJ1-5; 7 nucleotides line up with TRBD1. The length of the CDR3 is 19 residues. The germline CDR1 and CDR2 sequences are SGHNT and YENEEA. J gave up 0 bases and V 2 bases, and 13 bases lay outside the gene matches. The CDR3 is CASSLRHRDSLDSNQPQHF. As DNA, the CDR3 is TGTGCCAGCAGCTTACGTCACCGGGACAGCTTGGATAGCAATCAGCCCCAGCATTTT. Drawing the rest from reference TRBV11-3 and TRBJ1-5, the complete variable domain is EAGVVQSPRYKIIEKKQPVAFWCNPISGHNTLYWYLQNLGQGPELLIRYENEEAVDDSQLPKDRFSAERLKGVDSTLKIQPAELGDSAVYLCASSLRHRDSLDSNQPQHFGDGTRLSIL.

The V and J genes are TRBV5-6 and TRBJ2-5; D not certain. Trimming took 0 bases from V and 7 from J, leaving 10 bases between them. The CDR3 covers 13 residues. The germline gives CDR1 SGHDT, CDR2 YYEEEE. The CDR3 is CASSLDVSGTQYF. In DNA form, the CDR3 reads TGTGCCAGCAGCTTGGACGTTTCTGGGACCCAGTACTTC.

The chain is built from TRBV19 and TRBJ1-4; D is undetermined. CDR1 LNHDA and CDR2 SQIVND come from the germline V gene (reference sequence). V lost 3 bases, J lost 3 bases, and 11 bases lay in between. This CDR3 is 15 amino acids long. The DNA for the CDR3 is TGTGCCAGTAGTATGTCGCTGACTGCTAATGAAAAACTGTTTTTT. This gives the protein CASSMSLTANEKLFF. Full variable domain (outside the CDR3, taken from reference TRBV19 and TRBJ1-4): DGGITQSPKYLFRKEGQNVTLSCEQNLNHDAMYWYRQDPGQGLRLIYYSQIVNDFQKGDIAEGYSVSREKKESFPLTVTSAQKNPTAFYLCASSMSLTANEKLFFGSGTQLSVL.

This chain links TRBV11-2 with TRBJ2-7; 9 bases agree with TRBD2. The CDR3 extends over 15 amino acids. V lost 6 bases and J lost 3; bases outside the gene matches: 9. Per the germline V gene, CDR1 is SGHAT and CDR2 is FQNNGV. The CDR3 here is CASRPGLANLYEQYF. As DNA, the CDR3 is TGTGCCAGCAGGCCGGGACTAGCTAATCTCTACGAGCAGTACTTC.

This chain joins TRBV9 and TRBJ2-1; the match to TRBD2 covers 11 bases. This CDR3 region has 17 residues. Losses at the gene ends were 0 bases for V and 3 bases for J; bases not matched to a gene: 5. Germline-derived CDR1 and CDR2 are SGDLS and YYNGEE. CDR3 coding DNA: TGTGCCAGCAGCGTAGTTGGGACTAGCGGTGACTACAATGAGCAGTTCTTC. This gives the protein CASSVVGTSGDYNEQFF.

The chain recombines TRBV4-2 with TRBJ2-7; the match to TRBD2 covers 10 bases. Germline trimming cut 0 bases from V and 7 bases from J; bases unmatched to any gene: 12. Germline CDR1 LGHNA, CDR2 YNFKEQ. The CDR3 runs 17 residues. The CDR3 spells CASSQDMPLAGVGEQYF. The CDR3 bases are TGTGCCAGCAGCCAAGATATGCCCCTAGCGGGAGTAGGAGAGCAGTACTTC.

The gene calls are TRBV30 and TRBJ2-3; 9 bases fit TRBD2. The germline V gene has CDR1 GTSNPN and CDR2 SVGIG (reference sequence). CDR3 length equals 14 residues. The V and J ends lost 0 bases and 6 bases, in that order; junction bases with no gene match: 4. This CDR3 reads CAWSVRAGGDTQYF. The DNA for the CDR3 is TGTGCCTGGAGTGTACGGGCGGGAGGGGATACGCAGTATTTT. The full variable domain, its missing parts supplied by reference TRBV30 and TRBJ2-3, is SQTIHQWPATLVQPVGSPLSLECTVEGTSNPNLYWYRQAAGRGLQLLFYSVGIGQISSEVPQNLSASRPQDRQFILSSKKLLLSDSGFYLCAWSVRAGGDTQYFGPGTRLTVL.

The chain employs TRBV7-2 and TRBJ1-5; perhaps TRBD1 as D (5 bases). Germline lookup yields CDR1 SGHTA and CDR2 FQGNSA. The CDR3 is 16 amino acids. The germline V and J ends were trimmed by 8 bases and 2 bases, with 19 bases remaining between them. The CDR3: CASRGGGAGRNQPQHF. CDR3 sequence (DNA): TGTGCCAGCCGTGGGGGGGGAGCCGGGCGCAATCAGCCCCAGCATTTT.

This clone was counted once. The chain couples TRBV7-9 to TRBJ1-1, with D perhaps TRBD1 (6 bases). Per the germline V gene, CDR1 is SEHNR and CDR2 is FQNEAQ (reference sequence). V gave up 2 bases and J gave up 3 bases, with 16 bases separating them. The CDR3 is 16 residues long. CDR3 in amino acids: CASSLRSGKGDTEAFF. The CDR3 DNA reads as TGTGCCAGCAGCTTAAGGTCAGGGAAGGGGGACACTGAAGCTTTCTTT.

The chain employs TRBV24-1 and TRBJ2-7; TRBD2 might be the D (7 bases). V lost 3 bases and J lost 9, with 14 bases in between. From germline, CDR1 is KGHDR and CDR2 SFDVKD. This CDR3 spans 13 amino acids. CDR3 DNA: TGTGCCACCAGTGATAGGGGGGGCACGACGCAGTACTTC. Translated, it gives CATSDRGGTTQYF.